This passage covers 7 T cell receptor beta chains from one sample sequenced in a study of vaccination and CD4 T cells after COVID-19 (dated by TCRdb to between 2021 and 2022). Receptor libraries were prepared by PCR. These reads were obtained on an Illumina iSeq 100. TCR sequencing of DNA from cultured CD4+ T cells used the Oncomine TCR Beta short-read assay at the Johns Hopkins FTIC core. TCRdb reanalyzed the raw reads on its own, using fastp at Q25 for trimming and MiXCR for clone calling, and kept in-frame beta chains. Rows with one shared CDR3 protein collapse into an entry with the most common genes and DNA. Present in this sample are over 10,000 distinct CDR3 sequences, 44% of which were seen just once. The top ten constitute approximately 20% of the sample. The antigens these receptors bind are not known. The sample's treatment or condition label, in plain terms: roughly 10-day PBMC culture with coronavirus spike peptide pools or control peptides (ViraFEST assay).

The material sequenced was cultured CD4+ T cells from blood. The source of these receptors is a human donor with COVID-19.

CDR3 residues: CASSLSREKEQFF. Written as DNA, the CDR3 is TGTGCCAGCAGCTTATCAAGGGAGAAGGAGCAGTTCTTC. V usage is TRBV7-3 and J usage is TRBJ2-1; a weak D match, TRBD2 (5 bases). The germline V gene encodes CDR1 SGHTA and CDR2 FQGTGA. V lost 2 bases to trimming and J lost 10 bases, with 12 bases between them. The CDR3 spans 13 residues.

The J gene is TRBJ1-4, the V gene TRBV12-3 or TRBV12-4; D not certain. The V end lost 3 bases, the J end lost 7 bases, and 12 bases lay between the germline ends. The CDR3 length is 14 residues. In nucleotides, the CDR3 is TGTGCCAGCAGTTTCAGGATAGTGGGTGAAAAACTGTTTTTT. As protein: CASSFRIVGEKLFF.

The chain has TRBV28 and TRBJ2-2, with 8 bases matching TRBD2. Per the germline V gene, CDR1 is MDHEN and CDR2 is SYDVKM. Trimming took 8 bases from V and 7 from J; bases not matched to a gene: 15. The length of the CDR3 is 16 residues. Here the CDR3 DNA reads TGTGCCAGCGGGGGAGGGCGGGGGGCTTTCAACGGGGAGCTGTTTTTT. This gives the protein CASGGGRGAFNGELFF.

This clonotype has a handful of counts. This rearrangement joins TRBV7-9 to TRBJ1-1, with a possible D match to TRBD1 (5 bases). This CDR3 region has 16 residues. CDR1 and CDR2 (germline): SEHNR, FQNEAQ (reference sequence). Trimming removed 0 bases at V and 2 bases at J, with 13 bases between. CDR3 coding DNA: TGTGCCAGCAGCTTAGCAGGGGACGGATTTAACACTGAAGCTTTCTTT. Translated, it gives CASSLAGDGFNTEAFF. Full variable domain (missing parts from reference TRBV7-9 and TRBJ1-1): DTGVSQNPRHKITKRGQNVTFRCDPISEHNRLYWYRQTLGQGPEFLTYFQNEAQLEKSRLLSDRFSAERPKGSFSTLEIQRTEQGDSAMYLCASSLAGDGFNTEAFFGQGTRLTVV.

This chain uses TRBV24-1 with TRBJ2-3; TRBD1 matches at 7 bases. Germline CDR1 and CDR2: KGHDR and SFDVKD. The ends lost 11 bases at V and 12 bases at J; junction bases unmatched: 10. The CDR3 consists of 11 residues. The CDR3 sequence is CASSEGAVQYF. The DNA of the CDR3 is TGTGCCAGTTCCGAGGGGGCCGTACAGTATTTT.

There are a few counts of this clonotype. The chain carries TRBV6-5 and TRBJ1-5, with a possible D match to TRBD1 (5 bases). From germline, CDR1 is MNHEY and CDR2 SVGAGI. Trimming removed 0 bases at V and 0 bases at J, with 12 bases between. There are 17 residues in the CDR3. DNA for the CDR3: TGTGCCAGCAGTTACTCCGCGGGGGGGTATAGCAATCAGCCCCAGCATTTT. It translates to CASSYSAGGYSNQPQHF.

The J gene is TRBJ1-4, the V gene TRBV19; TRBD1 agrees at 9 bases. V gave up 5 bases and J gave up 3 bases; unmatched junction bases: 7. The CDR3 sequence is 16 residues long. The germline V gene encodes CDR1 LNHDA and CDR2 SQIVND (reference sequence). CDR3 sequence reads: CASSPGQGPANEKLFF. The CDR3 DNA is TGTGCCAGTAGTCCAGGACAGGGGCCGGCTAATGAAAAACTGTTTTTT.